The sequence of this TCR beta chain was determined in a study of radiotherapy plus CTLA-4 blockade in lung cancer. CDR1 is SQVTM and CDR2 is ANQGSEA in the germline V gene. The J segment lost 1 base and the V segment lost 4 bases, leaving 2 bases of the junction unmatched. There are 13 residues in the CDR3. Comment on this clone: Antigen: not known.

Data came from immunoSEQ multiplex PCR; TCRdb stores just in-frame clones and leaves some out. The sample carries about 38,000 clones, about 68% recorded once. General study points: Clones derived from tumor TCRs expanded in blood after radiotherapy plus ipilimumab.

This TCR derives from a human donor with non-small cell lung cancer who had stable disease on radiotherapy plus ipilimumab. Sample: peripheral blood, taken from a patient treated with radiotherapy plus ipilimumab. This rearrangement joins TRBV29-1 to TRBJ1-2; TRBD1 matches at 8 bases. The CDR3: CSVGTGNNYGYTF. DNA for the CDR3: TGCAGCGTTGGGACAGGGAATAACTATGGCTACACCTTC.